This passage covers 22 T cell receptor beta chains from one sample sequenced in a study of cytomegalovirus exposure and HLA in healthy donors. This PCR relied on a set of 60 Vbeta primers and 13 Jbeta primers. TCRdb's table, derived via immunoSEQ multiplex PCR, lists solely in-frame clones and lacks some. The repertoire holds more than 95,000 clones, approximately 82% seen once, with 20% in the top ten. Sequenced input: PBMCs. The receptors were gathered from a young man in good health and CMV-seropositive.

V is TRBV5-6 and J is TRBJ2-1, with TRBD1 matching over 10 bases. This CDR3 spans 15 amino acids. CDR1 and CDR2 from the germline V gene are SGHDT and YYEEEE. V shed 5 bases, J shed 4 bases, and the junction held 6 bases outside the gene matches. The CDR3 loop reads CASSGTGEGYNEQFF. CDR3 sequence (DNA): TGTGCCAGCAGTGGGACAGGGGAAGGTTACAATGAGCAGTTCTTC. Complete variable domain (other parts from reference TRBV5-6 and TRBJ2-1): DAGVTQSPTHLIKTRGQQVTLRCSPKSGHDTVSWYQQALGQGPQFIFQYYEEEERQRGNFPDRFSGHQFPNYSSELNVNALLLGDSALYLCASSGTGEGYNEQFFGPGTRLTVL.

V is TRBV9 and J is TRBJ2-7; D might be TRBD1 (6 bases). This CDR3 is 14 amino acids long. CDR1 and CDR2 from the germline V gene are SGDLS and YYNGEE. Deletions cut 6 bases from V and 3 bases from J, with 16 bases between. CDR3 sequence reads: CASNSGAGNYEQYF. The CDR3 nucleotides are TGTGCCAGCAACTCAGGGGCAGGAAACTACGAGCAGTACTTC.

The J gene is TRBJ1-6, the V gene TRBV30; TRBD1 is a possible D gene (6 bases). Germline V lookup: CDR1 GTSNPN, CDR2 SVGIG (reference sequence). V lost 0 bases and J lost 9, with 21 bases in between. The CDR3 consists of 17 residues. The DNA for the CDR3 is TGTGCCTGGAGTGTACAAAGGACAGAAGCATGGGGTTCACCCCTCCACTTT. Protein sequence: CAWSVQRTEAWGSPLHF.

This chain connects TRBV6-5 to TRBJ2-3; 7 bases map to TRBD1. CDR3 size: 13 residues. Looked up from germline, CDR1 is MNHEY and CDR2 is SVGAGI. Trimming removed 8 bases from V and 6 bases from J; junction bases left unmatched: 8. The chain's CDR3 is CASRDTGVDTQYF. The CDR3 bases are TGTGCCAGCCGGGACACAGGGGTCGATACGCAGTATTTT.

The chain uses TRBV6-5 and TRBJ2-7; TRBD1 matches 7 bases. CDR3 length: 14 residues. The germline gives CDR1 MNHEY, CDR2 SVGAGI. After removal of 6 bases from V and 0 bases from J, the junction contained 5 bases not matched to a gene. CDR3 coding DNA: TGTGCCAGCAGCACGGGACAGTCCTCCTACGAGCAGTACTTC. Translation: CASSTGQSSYEQYF.

The rearrangement joins TRBV5-1 to TRBJ1-2; a weak D match, TRBD1 (5 bases). This CDR3 comprises 14 residues. Germline lookup yields CDR1 SGHRS and CDR2 YFSETQ. The V end was cut by 4 bases, the J end by 5 bases, with 15 bases between. CDR3 sequence: CASSGRGWRYGYTF. CDR3 DNA: TGCGCCAGCAGCGGGCGGGGGTGGAGGTATGGCTACACCTTC. Full variable domain (missing parts from reference TRBV5-1 and TRBJ1-2): KAGVTQTPRYLIKTRGQQVTLSCSPISGHRSVSWYQQTPGQGLQFLFEYFSETQRNKGNFPGRFSGRQFSNSRSEMNVSTLELGDSALYLCASSGRGWRYGYTFGSGTRLTVV.

This clone occurred a few times. This sequence joins TRBV6-1 and TRBJ1-1; D not certain. CDR1 and CDR2 (germline): MNHNS, SASEGT. V lost 8 bases and J lost 2, with 12 bases in between. This CDR3 has 13 amino acids. The CDR3 loop reads CASVKRGNTEAFF. The DNA for the CDR3 is TGTGCCAGCGTCAAGCGAGGAAACACTGAAGCTTTCTTT.

This rearrangement joins TRBV15 to TRBJ1-5, with 7 bases fitting TRBD1. The CDR3 is made up of 15 amino acids. Trimming took 5 bases from V and 2 from J; bases not matched to a gene: 6. Germline V gives CDR1 LNHNV, CDR2 YYDKDF (reference sequence). The CDR3 DNA follows: TGTGCCACCAGCCCAACAGGGGAGGGCAATCAGCCCCAGCATTTT. This gives the protein CATSPTGEGNQPQHF.

V gene TRBV29-1 combines with J gene TRBJ2-3; TRBD2 matches at 10 bases. Trimming cost V 5 bases and J 4 bases; bases outside gene matches: 3. The V gene's germline CDR1 is SQVTM and CDR2 ANQGSEA. The CDR3 is made up of 13 amino acids. The CDR3 DNA reads as TGCAGCGTTAGAGCGGGGGGGGCAGATACGCAGTATTTT. This gives the protein CSVRAGGADTQYF.

J is TRBJ2-7 and V is TRBV29-1; 7 bases fit TRBD2. CDR3 length equals 13 residues. Germline loops: CDR1 SQVTM, CDR2 ANQGSEA. V lost 3 bases to trimming and J lost 3 bases; unmatched junction nucleotides: 5. The CDR3 spells CSVEGGNIYEQYF. The CDR3 nucleotides are TGCAGCGTTGAGGGAGGGAATATCTACGAGCAGTACTTC.

The V call is TRBV11-2, the J call TRBJ1-1; D remains ambiguous. Germline V gene sequence: CDR1 SGHAT, CDR2 FQNNGV. The CDR3 sequence is 13 residues long. V was shortened by 1 base and J by 1 base, with 4 bases between the two germline ends. In DNA, the CDR3 is TGTGCCAGCAGCTTAGCACAGAACACTGAAGCTTTCTTT. The encoded protein is CASSLAQNTEAFF.

This chain links TRBV7-8 with TRBJ1-5, with a possible D match to TRBD1 (6 bases). From germline, CDR1 is SGHVS and CDR2 FQNEAQ. V was cut by 7 bases and J by 5 bases, with 12 bases left in between. The CDR3 runs to 13 residues. The CDR3 protein is CASKSRGDQPQHF. The CDR3 DNA is TGTGCCAGCAAGTCCAGGGGAGATCAGCCCCAGCATTTT.

Note on this clone: The CDR3 ends on some other residue instead of the conserved phenylalanine or tryptophan, so this is likely a read error. The DNA is left out, because the CDR3 cannot be placed on it with certainty; the CDR3 is given as TCRdb lists it. The J gene is TRBJ1-1, the V gene TRBV6-5; the table's D gene call, TRBD1, was not cross checked with the DNA. The CDR3 is 11 amino acids in total, end residues counted. Germline values: CDR1 MNHEY, CDR2 SVGAGI. CDR3 protein: CASSSGAVAYL.

The gene calls are TRBV6-5 and TRBJ1-2; TRBD1 matches at 9 bases. The CDR3 sequence is 13 residues long. Germline-derived CDR1 and CDR2 are MNHEY and SVGAGI. The V gene end was trimmed by 6 bases and the J gene end by 4 bases; junction bases not matched to a gene: 3. Here the CDR3 DNA reads TGTGCCAGCAGGGGACAGGGTGGCTATGGCTACACCTTC. Its translation is CASRGQGGYGYTF.

The chain carries TRBV19 and TRBJ1-1; 7 bases are a match to TRBD1. Germline assignment: CDR1 LNHDA and CDR2 SQIVND (reference sequence). There are 16 residues in the CDR3. V lost 5 bases, J lost 3 bases, and 12 bases stayed unmatched. CDR3 DNA sequence: TGTGCCAGTAGTCTCCCCCAGGGGGTTTCGGACACTGAAGCTTTCTTT. This sequence encodes CASSLPQGVSDTEAFF.

This clone appeared a few times. The chain links TRBV6-5 to TRBJ1-4; 8 bases align to TRBD1. V was pared by 4 bases and J by 4 bases, with 5 bases of the junction left unmatched. The CDR3 length is 15 residues. CDR1 is MNHEY and CDR2 is SVGAGI in the germline V gene. The CDR3 bases are TGTGCCAGCAGTTCCGGGACAGGCCTTAATGAAAAACTGTTTTTT. Residues: CASSSGTGLNEKLFF.

This clone was counted a single time. This chain connects TRBV9 to TRBJ2-5, with 7 bases identical to TRBD2. The J segment lost 3 bases and the V segment lost 4 bases, leaving 6 bases of the junction unmatched. The CDR3 loop spans 14 amino acids. Germline V gene data show CDR1 as SGDLS and CDR2 as YYNGEE. The CDR3 loop is CASSLGLPEETQYF. The CDR3 DNA is TGTGCCAGCAGCCTGGGACTACCAGAAGAGACCCAGTACTTC.

The V gene is TRBV5-1, the J gene TRBJ1-4, with 7 bases lining up with TRBD1. Trimming removed 0 bases from V and 5 bases from J; junction bases left unmatched: 4. The CDR3 sequence is 15 residues long. CDR1 is SGHRS, CDR2 YFSETQ, per germline. The CDR3 loop is CASSLGGTENEKLFF. The DNA of the CDR3 is TGCGCCAGCAGCTTGGGCGGGACAGAAAATGAAAAACTGTTTTTT.

The chain employs TRBV27 and TRBJ1-6, with D unclear. There are 15 residues in the CDR3. V gave up 5 bases and J gave up 7 bases, with 15 bases separating them. Germline CDR1 MNHEY, CDR2 SMNVEV (reference sequence). This CDR3 is CASSPTPPLNSPLHF. The DNA for the CDR3 is TGTGCCAGCAGTCCAACCCCCCCTCTAAATTCACCCCTCCACTTT.

This clone showed up just once. The chain links TRBV30 to TRBJ2-1; 7 nucleotides agree with TRBD2. J gave up 8 bases and V 8 bases, and 9 bases lay outside the gene matches. CDR1 GTSNPN and CDR2 SVGIG come from the germline V gene (reference sequence). The CDR3 length is 12 residues. The CDR3 loop reads CALEGAGDEQFF. The DNA of the CDR3 is TGTGCCCTAGAAGGGGCGGGGGATGAGCAGTTCTTC.

The CDR3 sequence is CSVTGNTEAFF. For the CDR3, the DNA is TGCAGCGTGACAGGGAACACTGAAGCTTTCTTT. This chain uses TRBV29-1 with TRBJ1-1; tentative D call: TRBD1 (6 bases). Germline V lookup: CDR1 SQVTM, CDR2 ANQGSEA. The CDR3 loop spans 11 amino acids. V gave up 6 bases and J gave up 1 base, with 6 bases separating them.

The chain recombines TRBV5-1 with TRBJ2-2; D perhaps matches TRBD1 (6 bases). V was cut by 4 bases and J by 3 bases, with 13 bases left in between. The CDR3 has 15 residues. In germline, CDR1 is SGHRS, CDR2 YFSETQ. Here the CDR3 reads CASSPRDMDTGELFF. The CDR3 DNA follows: TGCGCCAGCAGCCCCCGGGACATGGACACCGGGGAGCTGTTTTTT.